This T cell receptor (beta chain) derives from a study of cytomegalovirus exposure and HLA in healthy donors. Study as a whole: Both the 120 or so validation repertoires and the roughly 620 first-cohort repertoires used the same platform, as reported by a later analysis. Study-wide results and caveats: Researchers catalogued 150 or so TCR beta chains as cytomegalovirus-associated.

TCRdb's copy holds only in-frame clones and misses some; the assay was immunoSEQ multiplex PCR. The sample shows some 250,000 clones, nearly 90% of them seen only once. Germline CDR1 and CDR2: SGHTA and FQGNSA. This CDR3 has 15 residues. Trimming pared 4 bases from V and 5 bases from J, leaving 18 bases between. As for this clone: The target antigen is unknown.

The sequencing sample was made of PBMCs. The clonotype was recovered from a woman in her late teens or twenties in good health and CMV-seronegative. The chain combines TRBV7-2 with TRBJ2-7; possibly TRBD2 for D (6 bases). The chain's CDR3 is CASSSKVTSSDEQYF. The CDR3 nucleotides read TGTGCCAGCAGCTCGAAGGTGACTAGTAGCGACGAGCAGTACTTC. The full variable domain, rest sourced from reference TRBV7-2 and TRBJ2-7, is GAGVSQSPSNKVTEKGKDVELRCDPISGHTALYWYRQSLGQGLEFLIYFQGNSAPDKSGLPSDRFSAERTGGSVSTLTIQRTQQEDSAVYLCASSSKVTSSDEQYFGPGTRLTVT.